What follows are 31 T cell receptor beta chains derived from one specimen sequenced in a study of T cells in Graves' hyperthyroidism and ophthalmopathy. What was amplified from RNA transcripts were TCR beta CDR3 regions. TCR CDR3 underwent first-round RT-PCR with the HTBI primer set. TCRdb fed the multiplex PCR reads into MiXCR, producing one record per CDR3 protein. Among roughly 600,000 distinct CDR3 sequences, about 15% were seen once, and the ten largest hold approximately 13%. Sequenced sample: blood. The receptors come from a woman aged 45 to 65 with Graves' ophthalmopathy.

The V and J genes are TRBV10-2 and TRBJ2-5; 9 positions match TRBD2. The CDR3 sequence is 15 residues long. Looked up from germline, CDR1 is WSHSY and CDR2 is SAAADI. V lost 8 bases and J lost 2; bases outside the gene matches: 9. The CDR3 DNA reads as TGCGCCAGCGCTACCCCCCTAGCGGGACAAGAGACCCAGTACTTC. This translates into CASATPLAGQETQYF.

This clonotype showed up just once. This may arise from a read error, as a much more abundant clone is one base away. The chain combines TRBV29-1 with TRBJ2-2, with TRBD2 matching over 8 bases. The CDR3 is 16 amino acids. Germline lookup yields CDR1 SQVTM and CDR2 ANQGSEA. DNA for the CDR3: TGCAGCGTTGAAGTTGCACTAGCGGAGAACACCGGGGAGCAGTTTTTT. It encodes CSVEVALAENTGEQFF.

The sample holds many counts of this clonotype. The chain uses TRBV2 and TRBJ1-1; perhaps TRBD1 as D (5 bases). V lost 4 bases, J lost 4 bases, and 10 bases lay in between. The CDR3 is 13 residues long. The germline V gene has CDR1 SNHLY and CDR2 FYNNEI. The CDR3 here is CASSGGVSTEAFF. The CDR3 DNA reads TGTGCCAGCAGTGGAGGGGTTTCCACTGAAGCTTTCTTT.

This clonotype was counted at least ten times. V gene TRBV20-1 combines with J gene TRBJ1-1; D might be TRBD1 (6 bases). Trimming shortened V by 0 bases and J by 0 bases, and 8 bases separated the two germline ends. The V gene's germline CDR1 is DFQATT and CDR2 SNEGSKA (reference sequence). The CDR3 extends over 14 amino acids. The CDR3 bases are TGCAGTGCTAGAGATTACAGGGTGAACACTGAAGCTTTCTTT. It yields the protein CSARDYRVNTEAFF.

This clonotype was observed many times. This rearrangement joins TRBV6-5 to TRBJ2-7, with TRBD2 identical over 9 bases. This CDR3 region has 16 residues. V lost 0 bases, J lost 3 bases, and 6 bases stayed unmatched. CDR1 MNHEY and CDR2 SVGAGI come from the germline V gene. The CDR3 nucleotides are TGTGCCAGCAGTTACTCGTCAGCGGGAGGACGCTACGAGCAGTACTTC. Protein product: CASSYSSAGGRYEQYF.

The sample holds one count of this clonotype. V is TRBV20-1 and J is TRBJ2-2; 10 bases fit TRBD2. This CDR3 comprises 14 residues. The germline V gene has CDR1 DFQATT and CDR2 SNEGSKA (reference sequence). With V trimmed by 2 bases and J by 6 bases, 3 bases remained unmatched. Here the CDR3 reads CSARLAGDAGELFF. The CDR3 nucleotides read TGCAGTGCTAGACTAGCGGGAGATGCCGGGGAGCTGTTTTTT.

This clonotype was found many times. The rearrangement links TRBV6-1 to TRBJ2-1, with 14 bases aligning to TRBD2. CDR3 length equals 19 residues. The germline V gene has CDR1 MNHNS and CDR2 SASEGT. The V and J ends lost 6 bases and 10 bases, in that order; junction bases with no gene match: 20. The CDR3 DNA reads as TGTGCCAGCAGGGTCGGGACTAGCGGGAGAGTTGGGGACTTACGCGAGCAGTTCTTC. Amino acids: CASRVGTSGRVGDLREQFF.

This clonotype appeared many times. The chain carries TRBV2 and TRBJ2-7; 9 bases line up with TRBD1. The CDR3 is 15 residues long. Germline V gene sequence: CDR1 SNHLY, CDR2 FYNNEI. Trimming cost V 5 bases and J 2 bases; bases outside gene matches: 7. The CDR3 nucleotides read TGTGCCAGCAGTTATACAGGGGGCATTACCTACGAGCAGTACTTC. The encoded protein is CASSYTGGITYEQYF.

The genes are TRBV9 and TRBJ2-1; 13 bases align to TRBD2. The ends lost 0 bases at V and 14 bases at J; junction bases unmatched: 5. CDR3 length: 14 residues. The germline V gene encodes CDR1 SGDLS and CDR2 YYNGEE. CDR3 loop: CASSVDRTSGRKFF. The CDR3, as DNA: TGTGCCAGCAGCGTAGATCGGACTAGCGGGAGAAAGTTCTTC.

The CDR3 bases are TGTGCCAGTAACCCAGGATTCGGGGGCTCCTACAATGAGCAGTTCTTC. Translation gives CASNPGFGGSYNEQFF. V gene TRBV19 combines with J gene TRBJ2-1; tentative D call: TRBD2 (6 bases). CDR1 and CDR2 (germline): LNHDA, SQIVND (reference sequence). The CDR3 totals 16 residues. The V and J ends lost 7 bases and 0 bases respectively, with 16 bases between them. Supplemented by reference TRBV19 and TRBJ2-1, the full variable domain reads DGGITQSPKYLFRKEGQNVTLSCEQNLNHDAMYWYRQDPGQGLRLIYYSQIVNDFQKGDIAEGYSVSREKKESFPLTVTSAQKNPTAFYLCASNPGFGGSYNEQFFGPGTRLTVL.

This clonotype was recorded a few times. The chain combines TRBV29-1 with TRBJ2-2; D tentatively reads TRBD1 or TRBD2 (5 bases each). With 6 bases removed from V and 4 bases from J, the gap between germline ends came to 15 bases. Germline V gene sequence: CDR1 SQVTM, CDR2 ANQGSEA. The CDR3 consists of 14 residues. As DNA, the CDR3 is TGCAGCGTCCCCGGGGACGGCCCCACCGGGGAGCTGTTTTTT. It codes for CSVPGDGPTGELFF.

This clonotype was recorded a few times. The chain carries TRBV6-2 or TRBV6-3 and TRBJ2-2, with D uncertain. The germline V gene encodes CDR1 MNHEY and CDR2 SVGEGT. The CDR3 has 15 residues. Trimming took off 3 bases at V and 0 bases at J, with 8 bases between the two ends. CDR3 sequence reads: CASSYNVTNTGELFF. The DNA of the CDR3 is TGTGCCAGCAGTTATAACGTTACGAACACCGGGGAGCTGTTTTTT.

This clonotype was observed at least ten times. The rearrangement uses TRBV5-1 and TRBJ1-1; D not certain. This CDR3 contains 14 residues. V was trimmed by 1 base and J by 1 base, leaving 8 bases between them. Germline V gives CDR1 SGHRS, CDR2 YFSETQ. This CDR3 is CASSLHLQNTEAFF. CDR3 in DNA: TGCGCCAGCAGCTTGCACCTTCAGAACACTGAAGCTTTCTTT.

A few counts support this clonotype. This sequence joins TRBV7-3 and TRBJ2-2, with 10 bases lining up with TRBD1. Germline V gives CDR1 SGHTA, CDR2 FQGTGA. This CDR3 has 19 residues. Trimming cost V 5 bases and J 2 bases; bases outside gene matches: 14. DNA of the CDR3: TGTGCCAGCAGCATCACCGGGACAGGGGATCCTTTTAACACCGGGGAGCTGTTTTTT. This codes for CASSITGTGDPFNTGELFF.

CDR3 nucleotide sequence: TGTGCCAGCTCACCACCGACTAGCGGAGGGCTAATAATGAACACCGGGGAGCTGTTTTTT. It specifies CASSPPTSGGLIMNTGELFF. The V and J genes are TRBV6-2 or TRBV6-3 and TRBJ2-2, with 9 bases aligning to TRBD2. The V and J ends lost 8 bases and 1 base, in that order; junction bases with no gene match: 20. This CDR3 is built from 20 residues. CDR1 is MNHEY and CDR2 is SVGEGT in the germline V gene.

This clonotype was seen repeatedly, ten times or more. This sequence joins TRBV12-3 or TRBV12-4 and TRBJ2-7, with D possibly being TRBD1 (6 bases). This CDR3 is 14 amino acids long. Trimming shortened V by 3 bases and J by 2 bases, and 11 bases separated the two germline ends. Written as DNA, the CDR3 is TGTGCCAGCAGTTTTAAGGGGGACGCCTACGAGCAGTACTTC. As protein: CASSFKGDAYEQYF.

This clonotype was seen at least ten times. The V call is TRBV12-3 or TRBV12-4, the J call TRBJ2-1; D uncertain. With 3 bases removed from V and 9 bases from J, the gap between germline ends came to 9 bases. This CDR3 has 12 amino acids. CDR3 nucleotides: TGTGCCAGCAGTTTTATTCCCAGTGAGCAGTTCTTC. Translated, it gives CASSFIPSEQFF.

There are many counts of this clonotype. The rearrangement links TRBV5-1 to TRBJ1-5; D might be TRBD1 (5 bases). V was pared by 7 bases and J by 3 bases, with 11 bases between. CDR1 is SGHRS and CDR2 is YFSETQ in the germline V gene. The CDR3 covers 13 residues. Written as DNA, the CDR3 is TGCGCCAGCCCCGACAGTGCCAATCAGCCCCAGCATTTT. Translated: CASPDSANQPQHF.

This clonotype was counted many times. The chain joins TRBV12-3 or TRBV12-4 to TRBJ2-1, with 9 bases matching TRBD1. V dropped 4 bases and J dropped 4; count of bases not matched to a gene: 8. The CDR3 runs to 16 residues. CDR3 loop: CASSSSTGGEYNEQFF. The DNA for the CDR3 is TGTGCCAGCAGTTCCTCGACAGGGGGAGAATACAATGAGCAGTTCTTC.

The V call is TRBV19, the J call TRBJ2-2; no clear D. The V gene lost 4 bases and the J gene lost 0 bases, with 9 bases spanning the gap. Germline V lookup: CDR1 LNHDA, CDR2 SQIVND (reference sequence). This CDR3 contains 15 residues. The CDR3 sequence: CASSSKNANTGELFF. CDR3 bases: TGTGCCAGTAGTAGCAAAAACGCGAACACCGGGGAGCTGTTTTTT.

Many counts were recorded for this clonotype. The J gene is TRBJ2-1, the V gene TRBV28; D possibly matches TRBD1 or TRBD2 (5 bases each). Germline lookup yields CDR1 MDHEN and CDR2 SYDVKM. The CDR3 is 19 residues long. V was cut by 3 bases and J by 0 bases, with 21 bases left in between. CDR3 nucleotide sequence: TGTGCCAGCAGTTTGGGGGAGTTTTGGGGACGGAACTCCTACAATGAGCAGTTCTTC. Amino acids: CASSLGEFWGRNSYNEQFF.

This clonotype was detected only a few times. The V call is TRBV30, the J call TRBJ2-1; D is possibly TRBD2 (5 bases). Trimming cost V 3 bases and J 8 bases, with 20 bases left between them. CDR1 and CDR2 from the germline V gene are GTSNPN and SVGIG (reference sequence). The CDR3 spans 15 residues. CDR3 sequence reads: CAWSGELVPGDEQFF. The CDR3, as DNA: TGTGCCTGGAGCGGGGAACTAGTCCCCGGCGATGAGCAGTTCTTC.

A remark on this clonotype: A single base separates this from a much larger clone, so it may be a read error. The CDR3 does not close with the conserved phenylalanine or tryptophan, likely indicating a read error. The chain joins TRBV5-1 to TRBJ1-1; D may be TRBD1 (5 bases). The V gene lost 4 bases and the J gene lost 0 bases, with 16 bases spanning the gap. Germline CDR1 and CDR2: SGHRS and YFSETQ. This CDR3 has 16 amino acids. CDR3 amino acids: CASSARSGPLNTEAFI. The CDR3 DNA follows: TGCGCCAGCAGCGCCCGCTCGGGGCCTTTGAACACTGAAGCTTTCATT.

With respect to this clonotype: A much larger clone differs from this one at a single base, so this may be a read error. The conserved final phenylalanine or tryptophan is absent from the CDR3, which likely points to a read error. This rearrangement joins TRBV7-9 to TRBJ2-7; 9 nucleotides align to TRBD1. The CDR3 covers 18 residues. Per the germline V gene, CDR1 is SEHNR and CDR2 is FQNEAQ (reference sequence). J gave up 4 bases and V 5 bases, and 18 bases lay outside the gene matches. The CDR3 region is CASSENRDRANWAYEQYL. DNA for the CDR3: TGTGCCAGCAGCGAAAACCGGGACAGGGCCAATTGGGCATACGAGCAGTACCTC.

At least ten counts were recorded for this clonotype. The CDR3 reads CASSLIGVSEQYF. In DNA, the CDR3 is TGTGCCAGCAGCTTAATTGGGGTTAGCGAGCAGTACTTC. The chain carries TRBV7-3 and TRBJ2-7; D call uncertain. The CDR3 sequence is 13 residues long. Germline V gene data show CDR1 as SGHTA and CDR2 as FQGTGA. V was pared by 1 base and J by 6 bases, with 10 bases between.

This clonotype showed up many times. CDR3 sequence reads: CASSQESSGKYQETQYF. DNA for the CDR3: TGCGCCAGCAGCCAAGAGTCAAGCGGCAAGTACCAAGAGACCCAGTACTTC. This sequence joins TRBV4-1 and TRBJ2-5; D possibly corresponds to TRBD2 (5 bases). CDR3 length: 17 amino acids. Trimming removed 0 bases from V and 0 bases from J, with 14 bases in between. Germline V lookup: CDR1 MGHRA, CDR2 YSYEKL.

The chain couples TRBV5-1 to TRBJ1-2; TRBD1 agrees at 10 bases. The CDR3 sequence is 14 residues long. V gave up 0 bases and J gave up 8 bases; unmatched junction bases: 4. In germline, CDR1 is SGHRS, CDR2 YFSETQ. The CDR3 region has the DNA TGCGCCAGCAGCTTGGGGACAGGGGGTTTCGGCTACACCTTC. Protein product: CASSLGTGGFGYTF.

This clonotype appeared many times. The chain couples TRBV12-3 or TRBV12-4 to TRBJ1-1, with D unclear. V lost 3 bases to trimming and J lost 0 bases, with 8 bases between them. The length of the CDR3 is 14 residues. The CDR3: CASSLRNMNTEAFF. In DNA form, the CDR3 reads TGTGCCAGCAGTTTGAGAAACATGAACACTGAAGCTTTCTTT.

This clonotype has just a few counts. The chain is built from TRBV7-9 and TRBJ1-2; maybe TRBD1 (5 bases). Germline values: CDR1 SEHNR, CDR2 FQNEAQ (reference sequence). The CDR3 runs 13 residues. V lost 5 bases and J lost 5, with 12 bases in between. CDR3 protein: CASSPGLVYGYTF. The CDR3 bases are TGTGCCAGCAGCCCAGGGCTCGTTTATGGCTACACCTTC.

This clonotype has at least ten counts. The CDR3 loop reads CASSRQGLGPQHF. The CDR3 nucleotides are TGTGCCAGCAGTCGACAGGGTTTGGGGCCCCAGCATTTT. The chain uses TRBV28 and TRBJ1-5; 7 bases are shared with TRBD1. The CDR3 spans 13 residues. V lost 5 bases and J lost 9; bases outside the gene matches: 7. Germline assignment: CDR1 MDHEN and CDR2 SYDVKM.

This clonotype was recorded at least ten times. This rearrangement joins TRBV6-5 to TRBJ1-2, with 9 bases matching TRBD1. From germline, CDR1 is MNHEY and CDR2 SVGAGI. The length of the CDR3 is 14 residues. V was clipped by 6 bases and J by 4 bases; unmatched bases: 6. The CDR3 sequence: CASRGRTGVYGYTF. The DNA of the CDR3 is TGTGCCAGCAGGGGACGGACAGGGGTCTATGGCTACACCTTC.